This TCR beta chain was identified in a study of shared clonotypes between healthy human individuals. Study details: Aged between 18 and 49, the donors were a couple of women and three men. CD4 naive cells filled three plates per donor, CD4 memory three, CD8 naive two and CD8 memory one.

Only in-frame clones appear in the TCRdb table, and some are missing; sequencing was by immunoSEQ multiplex PCR. Here the sample spans about 2.4 million clones, around 90% being singletons. The ends were cut back, 3 bases at V and 3 bases at J, with 3 bases in the middle. The CDR3 covers 13 residues. Germline V gene lookup returns CDR1 SEHNR and CDR2 FQNEAQ (reference sequence). This clone has only a few counts. Sequenced input: naive CD4+ T cells sorted from blood. Described subset: CD45RA+ positively selected. The receptor was isolated from a man younger than 35 in good health. The J gene is TRBJ1-6, the V gene TRBV7-9; D remains unclear. The CDR3 region has the DNA TGTGCCAGCAGCTTCGACTATAATTCACCCCTCCACTTT. It yields the protein CASSFDYNSPLHF.